This paragraph covers one T cell receptor beta chain sequence. This clonotype has a count of ten or more. It lacks a known antigen. Nothing much larger sits one base from this clone, and base qualities are not available. The TCR beta CDR3 regions were amplified from the RNA transcripts. The first round of RT-PCR for the TCR CDR3 was performed with the HTBI primer set and the Qiagen OneStep RT-PCR kit. The libraries were constructed in a second round of multiplex PCR and then size-selected and purified. Libraries were sequenced paired-end with 100 bp reads on an Illumina HiSeq2000. The study's own analysis went as follows. SOAPnuke was used to process the raw data, throwing out any read that contained adapters or uncalled bases, had a mean Phred below 15, or lacked an exact constant-primer or identifier match. COPE v1.2.5 was used to merge high-quality paired reads, and clonotypes were defined as unique nucleotide sequences. MiTCR v1.1 was used to align clonotypes to the IMGT TRBV, TRBD and TRBJ reference segments. The analysis was restricted to V-J combinations with a frequency above 0.0001, which together covered just over 98% of the repertoires. A TCS score was defined as the ratio between F50 (clonal expansion) and ExV (chaos), using BLOSUM62-based TCRdist between CDR3 peptides within each V-J. Welch's t-statistics and random forest reduced 450 to 600 V-J features to fewer than 15, which were used in a naive Bayes classifier (R e1071). TCRdb reworked the public reads: Q25 trimming with fastp, MiXCR clone assembly, productive beta chains retained. Every entry covers one CDR3 protein and lists the most common genes and DNA from its rows. The V and J calls come from TCRdb's annotation, not from the publication. Across this sample there are 500,000 or so distinct CDR3 sequences, with more than 15% seen only once. Together, the top ten hold under 20% of the sample.

The germline V gene (reference sequence) specifies GTSNPN as CDR1 and SVGIG as CDR2. V is pared back by 0 bases and J by 9 bases, with 9 bases lying between the germline termini. Taken from cysteine to phenylalanine, the CDR3 has 11 residues. Left in the record is the CDR3 DNA by itself, 33 bases read in frame from the first base. The sample is drawn from a study of T cells in Graves' hyperthyroidism and ophthalmopathy (dated by TCRdb to the late 2010s). Turning to the overall study: Peripheral blood was collected at initial diagnosis, before any treatment. A discovery cohort of approximately 100 patients, approximately 45 with Graves' ophthalmopathy and 57 with stable Graves' hyperthyroidism, was used to find distinguishing TCR V-J signatures. Prospective prediction of ophthalmopathy was tested in an independent validation cohort consisting of roughly 19 hyperthyroidism patients and approximately 16 patients who later progressed to ophthalmopathy. The approximately 95 discovery patients were divided at random into training and test sets in a 7:3 ratio. In addition, the study compared T-cell repertoires in thyroid tissue and in blood from roughly 6 Graves' hyperthyroidism patients. Once sampling was done, hyperthyroidism patients were given methimazole at a starting dose of 30 mg daily, whereas ophthalmopathy patients were given high-dose intravenous methylprednisolone. The paper reports TCR Vbeta CDR3 sequencing of 135 peripheral blood samples: around 45 ophthalmopathy, about 75 hyperthyroidism and approximately 17 progressor patients. Study-level results and caveats: Blood samples also contained most of the expanded thyroid clonotypes (frequency above 0.001), which suggests that blood repertoires may reflect thyroid immune responses. Sample size was not statistically predetermined, and investigators were not blinded to group allocation. In validation, the model predicted progression to ophthalmopathy with roughly 66% sensitivity and around 72% specificity, a median of about 6 months before onset. In cross-validation, a model built on a 13 V-J signature told ophthalmopathy apart from stable hyperthyroidism with approximately 90% sensitivity and about 81% specificity, and in testing the same model reached 80%/75%.

Ophthalmopathy patients had moderately to severely active disease, Clinical Activity Score of at least 3, NOSPECS grade of at least 4, and duration under 3 months. Patients with uncontrolled infections, other autoimmune diseases, pregnancy or lactation were excluded. Clinical symptoms, serum thyroxine and TRAb, thyroid ultrasound, and orbital computed tomography formed the basis for the diagnoses. Ficoll-Paque density gradient centrifugation was used to isolate PBMCs from under 11 ml of fresh peripheral blood. Total RNA was extracted using Trizol reagent, and RNA quality was assessed on an Agilent 2100 Bioanalyzer.

Specimen: blood. In this chain, TRBV30 is recombined with TRBJ2-7; the D gene lacks a confident call. The receptor's source is a woman between 18 and 30 years old with Graves' ophthalmopathy. Read as DNA, the sequence is TGTGCCTGGAGTGTACTTGACGGGCAGTACTTC. This codes for CAWSVLDGQYF.